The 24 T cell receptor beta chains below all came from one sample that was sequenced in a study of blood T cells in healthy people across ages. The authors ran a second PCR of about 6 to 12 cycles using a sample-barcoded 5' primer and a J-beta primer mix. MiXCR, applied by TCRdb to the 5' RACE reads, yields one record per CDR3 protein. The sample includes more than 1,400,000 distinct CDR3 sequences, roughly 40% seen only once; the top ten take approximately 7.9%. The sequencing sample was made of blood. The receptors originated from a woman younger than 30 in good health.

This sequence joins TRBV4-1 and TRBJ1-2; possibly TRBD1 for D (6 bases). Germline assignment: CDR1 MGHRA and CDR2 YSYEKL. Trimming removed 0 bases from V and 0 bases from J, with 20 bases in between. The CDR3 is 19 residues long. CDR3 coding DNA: TGCGCCAGCAGCCAAGACCCCCGGACAGACTACTCAGCTAACTATGGCTACACCTTC. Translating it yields CASSQDPRTDYSANYGYTF.

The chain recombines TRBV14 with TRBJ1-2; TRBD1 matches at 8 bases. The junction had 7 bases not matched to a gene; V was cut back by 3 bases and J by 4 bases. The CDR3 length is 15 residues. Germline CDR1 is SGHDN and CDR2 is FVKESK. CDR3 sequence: CASSHRGQDPYGYTF. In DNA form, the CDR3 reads TGTGCCAGCAGCCACAGGGGACAGGATCCCTATGGCTACACCTTC.

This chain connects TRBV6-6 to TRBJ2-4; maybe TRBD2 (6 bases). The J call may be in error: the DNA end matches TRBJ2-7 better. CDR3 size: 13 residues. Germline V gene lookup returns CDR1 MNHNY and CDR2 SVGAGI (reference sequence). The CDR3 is CASSDVPGGEQYF. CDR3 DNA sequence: TGTGCCAGCAGTGACGTTCCCGGGGGCGAGCAGTACTTC.

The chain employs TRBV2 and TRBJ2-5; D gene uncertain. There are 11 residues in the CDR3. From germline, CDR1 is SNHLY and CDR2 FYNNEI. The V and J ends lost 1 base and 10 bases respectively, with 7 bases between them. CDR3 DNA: TGTGCCAGCAGTGAAGTTGGAAACCAGTACTTC. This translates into CASSEVGNQYF.

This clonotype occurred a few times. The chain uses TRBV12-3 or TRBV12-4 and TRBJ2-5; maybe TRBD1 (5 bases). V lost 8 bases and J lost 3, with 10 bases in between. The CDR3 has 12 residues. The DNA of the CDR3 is TGTGCCAGCGGGGCAGCAAAAGAGACCCAGTACTTC. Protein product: CASGAAKETQYF.

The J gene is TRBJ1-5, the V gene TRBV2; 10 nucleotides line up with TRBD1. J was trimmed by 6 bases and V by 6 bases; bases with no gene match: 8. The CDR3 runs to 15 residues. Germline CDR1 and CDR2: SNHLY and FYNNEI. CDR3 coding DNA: TGTGCCAGCAGAGCCGGGACAGGGGTTAGTCAGCCCCAGCATTTT. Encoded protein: CASRAGTGVSQPQHF.

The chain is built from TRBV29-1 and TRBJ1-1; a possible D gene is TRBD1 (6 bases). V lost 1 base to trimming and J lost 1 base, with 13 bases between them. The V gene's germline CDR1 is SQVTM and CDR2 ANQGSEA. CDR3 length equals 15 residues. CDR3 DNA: TGCAGCGTTGAAGTGGGGAGCAGGGGGAACACTGAAGCTTTCTTT. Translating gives CSVEVGSRGNTEAFF. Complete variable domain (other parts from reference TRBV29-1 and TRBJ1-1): SAVISQKPSRDICQRGTSLTIQCQVDSQVTMMFWYRQQPGQSLTLIATANQGSEATYESGFVIDKFPISRPNLTFSTLTVSNMSPEDSSIYLCSVEVGSRGNTEAFFGQGTRLTVV.

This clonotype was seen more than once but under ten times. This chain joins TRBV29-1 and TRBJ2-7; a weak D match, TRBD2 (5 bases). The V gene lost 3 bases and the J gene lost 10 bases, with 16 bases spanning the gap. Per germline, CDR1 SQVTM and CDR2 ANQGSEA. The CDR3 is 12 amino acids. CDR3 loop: CSVERDSLRQYF. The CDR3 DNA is TGCAGCGTTGAGAGGGATAGTCTCCGTCAGTACTTC.

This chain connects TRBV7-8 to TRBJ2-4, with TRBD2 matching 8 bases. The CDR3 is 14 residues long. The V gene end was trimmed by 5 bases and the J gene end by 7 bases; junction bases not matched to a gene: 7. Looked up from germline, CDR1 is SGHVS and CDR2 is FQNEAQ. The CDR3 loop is CASSPLAGGNIQYF. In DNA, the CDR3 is TGTGCCAGCAGCCCCTTGGCGGGGGGCAACATTCAGTACTTC.

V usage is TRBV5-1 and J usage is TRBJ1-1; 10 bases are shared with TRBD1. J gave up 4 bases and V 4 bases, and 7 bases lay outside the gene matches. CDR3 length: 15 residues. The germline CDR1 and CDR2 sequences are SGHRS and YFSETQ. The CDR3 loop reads CASSGLDRGRTEAFF. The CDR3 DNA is TGCGCCAGCAGCGGTCTTGACAGGGGGCGCACTGAAGCTTTCTTT.

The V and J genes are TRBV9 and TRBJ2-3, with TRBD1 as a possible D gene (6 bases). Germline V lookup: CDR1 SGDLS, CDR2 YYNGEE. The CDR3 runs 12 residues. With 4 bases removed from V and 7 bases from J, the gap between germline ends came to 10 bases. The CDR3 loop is CASSFTGNTQYF. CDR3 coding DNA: TGTGCCAGCAGCTTTACAGGGAATACGCAGTATTTT.

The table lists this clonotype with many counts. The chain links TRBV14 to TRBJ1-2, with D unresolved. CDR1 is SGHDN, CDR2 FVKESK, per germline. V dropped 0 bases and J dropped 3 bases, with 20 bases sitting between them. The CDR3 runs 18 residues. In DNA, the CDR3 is TGTGCCAGCAGCCAAGATCCACACCAGGCCGGTTGGGACTATGGCTACACCTTC. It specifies CASSQDPHQAGWDYGYTF.

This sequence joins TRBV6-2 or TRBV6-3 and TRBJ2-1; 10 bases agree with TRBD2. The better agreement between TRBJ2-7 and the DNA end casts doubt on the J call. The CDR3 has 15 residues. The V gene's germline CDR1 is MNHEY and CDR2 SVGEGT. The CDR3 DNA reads TGTGCCACCAAACTAGCGGGGACCAATTACAATGAGCAGTACTTC. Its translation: CATKLAGTNYNEQYF.

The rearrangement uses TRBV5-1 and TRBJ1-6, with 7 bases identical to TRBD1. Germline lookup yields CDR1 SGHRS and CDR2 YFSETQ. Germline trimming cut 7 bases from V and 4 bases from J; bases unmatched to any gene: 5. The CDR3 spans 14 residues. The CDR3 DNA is TGCGCCAGCCGCACGGGACAGTATAATTCACCCCTCCACTTT. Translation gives CASRTGQYNSPLHF.

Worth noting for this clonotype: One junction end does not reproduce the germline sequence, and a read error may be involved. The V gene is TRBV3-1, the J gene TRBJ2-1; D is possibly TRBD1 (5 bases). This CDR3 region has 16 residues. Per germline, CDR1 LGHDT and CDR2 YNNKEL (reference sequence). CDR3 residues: CASSQDTQGRNKEQFF. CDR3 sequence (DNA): TGTGCCAGCAGCCAAGATACCCAGGGCCGAAACAAGGAGCAGTTCTTC.

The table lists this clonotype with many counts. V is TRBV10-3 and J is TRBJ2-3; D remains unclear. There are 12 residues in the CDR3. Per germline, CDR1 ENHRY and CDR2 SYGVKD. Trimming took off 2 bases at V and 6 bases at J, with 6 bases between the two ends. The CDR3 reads CAISEGGDTQYF. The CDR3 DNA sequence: TGTGCCATCAGTGAGGGCGGCGATACGCAGTATTTT.

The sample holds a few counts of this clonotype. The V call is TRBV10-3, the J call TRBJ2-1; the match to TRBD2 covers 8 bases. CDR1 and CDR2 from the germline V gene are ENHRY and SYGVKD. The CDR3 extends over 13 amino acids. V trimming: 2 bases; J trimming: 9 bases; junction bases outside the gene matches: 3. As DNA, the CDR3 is TGTGCCATCAGTGAGCACCGGGAGGGTGAGCAGTTCTTC. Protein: CAISEHREGEQFF.

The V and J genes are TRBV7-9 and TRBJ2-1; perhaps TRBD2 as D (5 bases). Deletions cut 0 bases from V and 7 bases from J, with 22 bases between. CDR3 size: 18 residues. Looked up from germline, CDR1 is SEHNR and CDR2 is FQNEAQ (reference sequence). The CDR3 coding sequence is TGTGCCAGCAGCTTAGCGGTGGTAGCGTCTGATTTCTATAATGAGCAGTTCTTC. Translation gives CASSLAVVASDFYNEQFF.

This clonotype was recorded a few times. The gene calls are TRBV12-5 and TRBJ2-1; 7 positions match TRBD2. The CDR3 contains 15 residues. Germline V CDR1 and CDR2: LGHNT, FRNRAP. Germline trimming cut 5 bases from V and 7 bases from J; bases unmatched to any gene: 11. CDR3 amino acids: CASGPGTKPGNEQFF. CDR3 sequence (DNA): TGTGCTAGTGGTCCCGGGACTAAACCGGGGAATGAGCAGTTCTTC.

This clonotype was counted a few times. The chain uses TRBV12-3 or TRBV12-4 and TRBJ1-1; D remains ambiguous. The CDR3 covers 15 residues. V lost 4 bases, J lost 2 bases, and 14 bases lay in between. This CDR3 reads CASSSPLGVNTEAFF. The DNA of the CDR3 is TGTGCCAGCAGTTCGCCGTTGGGAGTTAACACTGAAGCTTTCTTT.

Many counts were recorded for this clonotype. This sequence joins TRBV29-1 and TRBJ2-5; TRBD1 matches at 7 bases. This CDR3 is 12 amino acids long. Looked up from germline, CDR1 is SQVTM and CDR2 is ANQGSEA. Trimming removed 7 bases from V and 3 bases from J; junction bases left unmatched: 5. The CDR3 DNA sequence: TGCAGCGGGGAAGGGACAGAAGAGACCCAGTACTTC. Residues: CSGEGTEETQYF. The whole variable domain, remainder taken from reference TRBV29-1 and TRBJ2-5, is SAVISQKPSRDICQRGTSLTIQCQVDSQVTMMFWYRQQPGQSLTLIATANQGSEATYESGFVIDKFPISRPNLTFSTLTVSNMSPEDSSIYLCSGEGTEETQYFGPGTRLLVL.

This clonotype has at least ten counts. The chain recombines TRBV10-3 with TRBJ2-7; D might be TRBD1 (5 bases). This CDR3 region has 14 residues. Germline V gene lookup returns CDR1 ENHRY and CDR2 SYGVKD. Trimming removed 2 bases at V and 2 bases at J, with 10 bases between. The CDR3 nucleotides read TGTGCCATCAGTGAGGGGGCACCTCCCTACGAGCAGTACTTC. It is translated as CAISEGAPPYEQYF.

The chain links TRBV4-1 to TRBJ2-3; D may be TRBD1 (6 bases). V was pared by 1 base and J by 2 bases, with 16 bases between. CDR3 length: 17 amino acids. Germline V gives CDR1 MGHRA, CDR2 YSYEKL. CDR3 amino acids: CASSQVFGTKITDTQYF. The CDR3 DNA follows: TGCGCCAGCAGCCAAGTTTTCGGGACAAAAATCACAGATACGCAGTATTTT.

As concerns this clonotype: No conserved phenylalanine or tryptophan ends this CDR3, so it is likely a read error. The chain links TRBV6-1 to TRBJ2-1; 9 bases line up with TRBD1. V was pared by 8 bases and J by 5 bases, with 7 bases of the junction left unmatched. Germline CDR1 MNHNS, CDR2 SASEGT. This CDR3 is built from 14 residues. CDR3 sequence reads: CASRVGTGNNEQFL. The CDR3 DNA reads TGTGCCAGCCGAGTGGGGACAGGGAACAATGAGCAGTTCTTA.